These 30 T cell receptor beta chains were all obtained from the same sample, sequenced in a study of siplizumab effects on memory and regulatory T cells. Using immunoSEQ multiplex PCR, the repertoire was profiled, and TCRdb retains in-frame clones only, with some absent. This table holds around 100,000 clones, over 90% found once. The sequencing input was Tregs sorted from blood. These receptors came from a human donor in good health.

This sequence joins TRBV19 and TRBJ2-7, with TRBD1 matching 8 bases. There are 15 residues in the CDR3. Germline V lookup: CDR1 LNHDA, CDR2 SQIVND (reference sequence). J gave up 4 bases and V 4 bases, and 9 bases lay outside the gene matches. CDR3 bases: TGTGCCAGTAGTACCTCGGCAGGGGGCCAGTACGAGCAGTACTTC. Translating it yields CASSTSAGGQYEQYF.

This chain joins TRBV10-3 and TRBJ2-3; D possibly corresponds to TRBD1 (6 bases). Between the trimmed V and J ends, which lost 3 bases and 2 bases, there was a span of 9 bases. Germline CDR1 is ENHRY and CDR2 is SYGVKD. The CDR3 extends over 14 amino acids. The CDR3 protein is CAISDGGFTDTQYF. DNA of the CDR3: TGTGCCATCAGTGATGGGGGCTTCACAGATACGCAGTATTTT.

This clone has only one observation. V usage is TRBV11-2 and J usage is TRBJ2-7, with TRBD2 matching 7 bases. Germline values: CDR1 SGHAT, CDR2 FQNNGV. CDR3 length: 15 residues. The V and J ends lost 3 bases and 4 bases, in that order; junction bases with no gene match: 9. The CDR3 is CASSLGWEGAYEQYF. For the CDR3, the DNA is TGTGCCAGCAGCTTGGGGTGGGAGGGTGCTTACGAGCAGTACTTC.

The rearrangement links TRBV7-9 to TRBJ1-6; 9 bases are a match to TRBD1. The germline V gene encodes CDR1 SEHNR and CDR2 FQNEAQ (reference sequence). The ends lost 4 bases at V and 7 bases at J; junction bases unmatched: 5. The CDR3 consists of 15 residues. CDR3 protein: CASSSRTGVNSPLHF. Written as DNA, the CDR3 is TGTGCCAGCAGCTCCCGGACAGGGGTAAATTCACCCCTCCACTTT.

This rearrangement joins TRBV11-1 to TRBJ2-7; D unresolved. Trimming removed 1 base at V and 2 bases at J, with 6 bases between. Germline V gives CDR1 SGHAT, CDR2 FQDESV (reference sequence). This CDR3 is 13 amino acids long. The CDR3 region is CASSLVGPYEQYF. The CDR3 DNA sequence: TGTGCCAGCAGCTTAGTAGGTCCCTACGAGCAGTACTTC.

V usage is TRBV7-2 and J usage is TRBJ2-4; the D gene is possibly TRBD1 (5 bases). Trimming cost V 1 base and J 2 bases, with 18 bases left between them. Per the germline V gene, CDR1 is SGHTA and CDR2 is FQGNSA. The CDR3 consists of 18 residues. CDR3 nucleotides: TGTGCCAGCAGCTTAGGGAACAGGAAGACAATTACCAAAAACATTCAGTACTTC. Protein: CASSLGNRKTITKNIQYF.

The chain carries TRBV21-1 and TRBJ2-7; the D call in the table, TRBD1, was not verified against the DNA. TRBV21-1 corresponds to a pseudogene. This CDR3 is built from 14 residues. The CDR3 DNA is TGTGCCAGCAGCAAATGTAGCAGGGTCGACGAGCAGTACTTC. This gives the protein CASSKCSRVDEQYF.

The rearrangement links TRBV2 to TRBJ2-3; 9 positions match TRBD2. This CDR3 spans 14 amino acids. Germline V CDR1 and CDR2: SNHLY, FYNNEI. With V trimmed by 2 bases and J by 8 bases, 5 bases remained unmatched. The CDR3 reads CASSELAGRVTQYF. DNA for the CDR3: TGTGCCAGCAGTGAACTAGCGGGAAGGGTTACGCAGTATTTT.

This sequence joins TRBV10-3 and TRBJ2-5; D ambiguous. V lost 5 bases and J 4 bases, leaving 11 bases between the germline ends. This CDR3 is built from 13 residues. Germline V gene lookup returns CDR1 ENHRY and CDR2 SYGVKD. Written as DNA, the CDR3 is TGTGCCATCAGTCTTGAGAACTCAGAGACCCAGTACTTC. Its translation: CAISLENSETQYF.

V usage is TRBV19 and J usage is TRBJ2-6, with 8 positions matching TRBD1. Trimming at V came to 3 bases and at J to 2 bases, leaving 12 bases not matched to a gene. The CDR3 has 19 residues. Per the germline V gene, CDR1 is LNHDA and CDR2 is SQIVND (reference sequence). The CDR3 loop is CASSIIRRGRETGANVLTF. DNA of the CDR3: TGTGCCAGTAGTATTATCCGCAGGGGGCGAGAAACTGGGGCCAACGTCCTGACTTTC.

The chain combines TRBV27 with TRBJ2-7; 8 nucleotides align to TRBD1. The CDR3 has 17 residues. J lost 0 bases, V lost 9 bases, and 16 bases had no gene match. The germline gives CDR1 MNHEY, CDR2 SMNVEV (reference sequence). The CDR3 DNA sequence: TGTGCCAGGAACCGGGACAGACAGGGGCAAAGCTCCTACGAGCAGTACTTC. As protein: CARNRDRQGQSSYEQYF.

In its sample, this clone was seen once. V gene TRBV18 combines with J gene TRBJ2-5, with no clear D. The V end was cut by 5 bases, the J end by 3 bases, with 10 bases between. This CDR3 region has 13 residues. Germline V lookup: CDR1 KGHSH, CDR2 LQKENI. In DNA, the CDR3 is TGTGCCAGCTCATCAGGAATCAAAGAGACCCAGTACTTC. Its translation: CASSSGIKETQYF.

The CDR3 coding sequence is TGCGCCAGCACCTGGCTGGGGACAGGTTTCTACGAGCAGTACTTC. Protein product: CASTWLGTGFYEQYF. This chain links TRBV5-1 with TRBJ2-7; 8 bases match TRBD1. This CDR3 has 15 residues. Per germline, CDR1 SGHRS and CDR2 YFSETQ. With 6 bases clipped from V and 3 bases from J, the junction kept 11 bases outside the gene matches.

This sequence joins TRBV5-1 and TRBJ1-2; 9 nucleotides line up with TRBD1. This CDR3 contains 13 residues. Germline V gene data show CDR1 as SGHRS and CDR2 as YFSETQ. Trimming at V came to 4 bases and at J to 8 bases, leaving 6 bases not matched to a gene. In nucleotides, the CDR3 is TGCGCCAGCAGCGCGGGACAGGGTAGCGGCTACACCTTC. Amino acids: CASSAGQGSGYTF.

The chain employs TRBV10-3 and TRBJ1-1, with TRBD1 as a possible D gene (5 bases). The CDR3 has 16 residues. Trimming shortened V by 2 bases and J by 1 base, and 14 bases separated the two germline ends. CDR1 is ENHRY and CDR2 is SYGVKD in the germline V gene. The CDR3 loop reads CAISERRSGPNTEAFF. CDR3 DNA: TGTGCCATCAGTGAGAGGAGGTCGGGGCCGAACACTGAAGCTTTCTTT.

The chain employs TRBV5-1 and TRBJ2-1; 9 nucleotides align to TRBD2. With V trimmed by 6 bases and J by 5 bases, 9 bases remained unmatched. Germline CDR1 and CDR2: SGHRS and YFSETQ. The CDR3 length is 15 residues. As DNA, the CDR3 is TGCGCCAGCACCCCAAGCGGGGGGCCCCACAATGAGCAGTTCTTC. As protein: CASTPSGGPHNEQFF.

The chain links TRBV18 to TRBJ2-7, with D unclear. The germline V gene encodes CDR1 KGHSH and CDR2 LQKENI. Trimming removed 3 bases from V and 2 bases from J, with 2 bases in between. The CDR3 is 11 amino acids. This chain's CDR3 is CASSPAYEQYF. In nucleotides, the CDR3 is TGTGCCAGCTCACCTGCCTACGAGCAGTACTTC.

This clone was counted a single time. This rearrangement joins TRBV10-3 to TRBJ2-7; 8 bases agree with TRBD2. The junction had 5 bases not matched to a gene; V was cut back by 6 bases and J by 4 bases. In germline, CDR1 is ENHRY, CDR2 SYGVKD. The CDR3 is 13 amino acids. The CDR3 bases are TGTGCCATCAGGGGAAGCGGGAGTTACGAGCAGTACTTC. It translates to CAIRGSGSYEQYF.

The V call is TRBV21-1, the J call TRBJ2-2; the D call of TRBD2 is as the table states it, not checked on the DNA. TRBV21-1 is a known pseudogene. The CDR3 contains 15 residues. The CDR3 sequence: CASSKGTRGTGELFF. The CDR3 DNA sequence: TGTGCCAGCAGCAAGGGGACTAGGGGGACCGGGGAGCTGTTTTTT.

The rearrangement links TRBV7-2 to TRBJ2-7, with D possibly being TRBD2 (5 bases). The CDR3 is 14 amino acids. V shed 0 bases and J shed 0 bases, with 6 bases lying between them. Germline values: CDR1 SGHTA, CDR2 FQGNSA. CDR3 coding DNA: TGTGCCAGCAGCTTAGCAGCGGCCTCCTACGAGCAGTACTTC. Its protein product is CASSLAAASYEQYF.

The rearrangement uses TRBV5-1 and TRBJ2-1; TRBD1 agrees at 8 bases. This CDR3 is built from 15 residues. In germline, CDR1 is SGHRS, CDR2 YFSETQ. V lost 3 bases to trimming and J lost 8 bases; unmatched junction nucleotides: 10. CDR3 residues: CASSWTLTGVDEQFF. DNA for the CDR3: TGCGCCAGCAGCTGGACTCTGACAGGGGTGGATGAGCAGTTCTTC.

The chain recombines TRBV11-3 with TRBJ1-5; tentative D call: TRBD1 (5 bases). Germline V CDR1 and CDR2: SGHNT, YENEEA. The V and J ends lost 5 bases and 7 bases respectively, with 12 bases between them. The CDR3 is 13 amino acids. The CDR3 sequence: CASSQFRDQPQHF. CDR3 in DNA: TGTGCCAGCAGCCAGTTCAGGGACCAGCCCCAGCATTTT.

In DNA form, the CDR3 reads TGTGCCAGCAGCTTAGCGCCTAGCGGGTCCTACAATGAGCAGTTCTTC. This sequence encodes CASSLAPSGSYNEQFF. This chain connects TRBV7-9 to TRBJ2-1; 8 nucleotides agree with TRBD2. J lost 1 base, V lost 0 bases, and 2 bases had no gene match. The CDR3 runs to 16 residues. Germline V gives CDR1 SEHNR, CDR2 FQNEAQ (reference sequence).

CDR3 in amino acids: CASQRSGANVLTF. DNA of the CDR3: TGTGCCTCCCAACGGTCCGGGGCCAACGTCCTGACTTTC. The rearrangement joins TRBV30 to TRBJ2-6, with D unclear. CDR3 length: 13 residues. The germline V gene encodes CDR1 GTSNPN and CDR2 SVGIG (reference sequence). V shed 7 bases and J shed 4 bases, with 11 bases lying between them.

The genes are TRBV9 and TRBJ1-2; D remains unclear. The CDR3 runs 15 residues. Germline V lookup: CDR1 SGDLS, CDR2 YYNGEE. V gave up 4 bases and J gave up 8 bases, with 21 bases separating them. The CDR3 nucleotides read TGTGCCAGCAGCTCTCGACACCCAACCCTCGGGGGCTACACCTTC. It yields the protein CASSSRHPTLGGYTF.

This chain joins TRBV19 and TRBJ1-5, with D maybe TRBD1 (5 bases). The germline CDR1 and CDR2 sequences are LNHDA and SQIVND (reference sequence). V was clipped by 6 bases and J by 7 bases, with 22 bases between them. The CDR3 runs to 16 residues. This chain's CDR3 is CASRYSPRGRSQPQHF. DNA of the CDR3: TGTGCCAGTAGATATTCCCCTAGGGGACGAAGCCAGCCCCAGCATTTT.

The CDR3 region is CASSVGVGSYEQYF. CDR3 DNA sequence: TGTGCCAGCAGCGTAGGGGTAGGTTCCTACGAGCAGTACTTC. V is TRBV9 and J is TRBJ2-7; D remains unclear. Looked up from germline, CDR1 is SGDLS and CDR2 is YYNGEE. The length of the CDR3 is 14 residues. Trimming shortened V by 0 bases and J by 1 base, and 8 bases separated the two germline ends.

J is TRBJ2-1 and V is TRBV25-1; 7 bases agree with TRBD2. Germline loops: CDR1 MGHDK, CDR2 SYGVNS. The length of the CDR3 is 14 residues. The J segment lost 3 bases and the V segment lost 6 bases, leaving 5 bases of the junction unmatched. The CDR3 coding sequence is TGTGCCAGCAGGACGGGGGAGGGCTACAATGAGCAGTTCTTC. It yields the protein CASRTGEGYNEQFF.

This chain links TRBV15 with TRBJ2-7; weak D call: TRBD1 (6 bases). The germline V and J ends were trimmed by 1 base and 1 base, with 8 bases remaining between them. The germline V gene encodes CDR1 LNHNV and CDR2 YYDKDF (reference sequence). The CDR3 spans 14 residues. CDR3 DNA sequence: TGTGCCACCAGCAGAGGGCAGGGGTCCTACGAGCAGTACTTC. This sequence encodes CATSRGQGSYEQYF.

This chain uses TRBV19 with TRBJ1-1; a weak D match, TRBD1 (6 bases). Trimming pared 7 bases from V and 5 bases from J, leaving 17 bases between. Germline V gives CDR1 LNHDA, CDR2 SQIVND (reference sequence). This CDR3 has 14 residues. The CDR3 sequence is CASIRGPTRTEAFF. The CDR3 nucleotides are TGTGCCAGTATCAGGGGCCCAACGCGAACTGAAGCTTTCTTT.